This T cell receptor (beta chain) was identified in a study of early T cells in non-severe SARS-CoV-2 infection. Overall study context: Sequencing was performed on bulk RNA from unsorted whole blood, leaving chains unpaired. Findings of the study overall: Using VDJdb, the matching emphasized anti-spike CD8 responses while missing private and CD4 specificities.

With 5 bases removed from V and 4 bases from J, the gap between germline ends came to 18 bases. CDR3 length equals 17 residues. The germline CDR1 and CDR2 sequences are LGHNA and YSLEER. Many counts were recorded for this clonotype. As yet, its antigen is unknown. Unique molecular identifiers (one per individual cDNA molecule) were attached. MiXCR was run by TCRdb on the 5' RACE reads, yielding one entry per CDR3 protein. The sample shows 84,000 or so distinct CDR3 sequences, around 15% of them seen only once. This clonotype was sampled from an adult who was a healthcare worker with PCR-confirmed SARS-CoV-2 infection or an uninfected control (not recorded which). The sample comprised whole blood. This sequence joins TRBV4-3 and TRBJ2-6; D possibly uses TRBD1 or TRBD2 (5 bases each). CDR3 in DNA: TGCGCCAGCAGCGACGGCCTACCAGGGAGAGGGGCCAACGTCCTGACTTTC. Amino acids: CASSDGLPGRGANVLTF.